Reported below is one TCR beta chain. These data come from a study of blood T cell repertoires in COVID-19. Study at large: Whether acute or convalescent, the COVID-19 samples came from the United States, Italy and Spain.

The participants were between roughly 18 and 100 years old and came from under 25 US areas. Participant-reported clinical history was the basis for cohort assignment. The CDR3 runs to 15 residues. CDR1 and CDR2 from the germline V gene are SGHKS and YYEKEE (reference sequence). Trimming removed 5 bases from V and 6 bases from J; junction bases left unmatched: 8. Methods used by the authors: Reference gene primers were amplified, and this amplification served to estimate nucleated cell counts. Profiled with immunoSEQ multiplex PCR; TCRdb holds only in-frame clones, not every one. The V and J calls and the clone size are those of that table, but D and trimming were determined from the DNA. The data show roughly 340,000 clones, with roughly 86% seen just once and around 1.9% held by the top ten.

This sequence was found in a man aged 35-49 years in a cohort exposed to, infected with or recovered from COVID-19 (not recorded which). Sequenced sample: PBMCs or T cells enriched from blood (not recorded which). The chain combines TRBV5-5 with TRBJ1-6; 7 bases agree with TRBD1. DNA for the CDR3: TGTGCCAGCAGTCGGGACAGCAACCCTAATTCACCCCTCCACTTT. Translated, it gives CASSRDSNPNSPLHF.